This T cell receptor (beta chain) was sequenced for a study of blood T cell repertoires in COVID-19. Looked up from germline, CDR1 is ENHRY and CDR2 is SYGVKD. The CDR3 loop spans 14 amino acids. Trimming stripped 3 bases from V and 3 bases from J, with 12 bases between. Clones were sequenced by immunoSEQ multiplex PCR, and TCRdb holds only the in-frame ones, with some missing. Among about 100,000 clones listed, around 85% were seen once. This TCR was sampled from a woman in her 70s with active or convalescent COVID-19. The rearrangement joins TRBV10-3 to TRBJ2-7, with D possibly being TRBD1 (5 bases). Sequenced material: peripheral blood. The CDR3 loop is CAISENRGGYEQYF. The DNA of the CDR3 is TGTGCCATCAGTGAAAATAGGGGTGGCTACGAGCAGTACTTC.